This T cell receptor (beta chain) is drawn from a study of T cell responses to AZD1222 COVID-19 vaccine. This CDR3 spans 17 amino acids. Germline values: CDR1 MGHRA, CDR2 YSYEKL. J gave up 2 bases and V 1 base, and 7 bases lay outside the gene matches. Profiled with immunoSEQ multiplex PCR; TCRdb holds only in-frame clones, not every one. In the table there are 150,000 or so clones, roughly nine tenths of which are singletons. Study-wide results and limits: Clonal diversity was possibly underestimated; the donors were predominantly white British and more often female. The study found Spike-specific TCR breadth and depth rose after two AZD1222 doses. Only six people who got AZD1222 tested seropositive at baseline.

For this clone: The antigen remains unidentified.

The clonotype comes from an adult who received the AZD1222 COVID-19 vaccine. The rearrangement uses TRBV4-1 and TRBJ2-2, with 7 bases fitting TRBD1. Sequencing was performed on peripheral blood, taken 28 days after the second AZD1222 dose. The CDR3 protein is CASSQGRQGFNTGELFF. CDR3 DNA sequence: TGCGCCAGCAGCCAAGGTCGACAGGGCTTTAACACCGGGGAGCTGTTTTTT.